The 8 T cell receptor beta chains below come from one sample, sequenced in a study of Ad26.COV2.S vaccination and SARS-CoV-2 variants. TCRdb keeps only in-frame clones here, not all; method: immunoSEQ multiplex PCR. The sample has 300,000 to 400,000 clones; about nine tenths are singletons. The treatment was: some 20 received Ad26.COV2.S at low or high dose, single or two shots; about 5 received placebo; per-sample allocation not given. Following the first vaccine or placebo injection, samples were taken on day 63. The sequences come from peripheral blood, collected in a trial of Ad26.COV2.S vaccine versus placebo. The receptors come from a person between 18 and 60 years old who received the Ad26.COV2.S COVID-19 vaccine or a placebo.

Details on this clone: A junction boundary mismatches the germline segment, possibly from a read error. The rearrangement uses TRBV7-7 and TRBJ2-1; 9 bases agree with TRBD2. The CDR3 covers 15 residues. CDR1 is SSHAT and CDR2 is FNYEAQ in the germline V gene (reference sequence). The CDR3, as DNA: TGTGCTAGCAGCTTAGTCCTAGCGGGGTCTAGTGAGCAGTTCTTC. The encoded protein is CASSLVLAGSSEQFF. Complete variable domain (other parts from reference TRBV7-7 and TRBJ2-1): GAGVSQSPRYKVTKRGQDVTLRCDPISSHATLYWYQQALGQGPEFLTYFNYEAQPDKSGLPSDRFSAERPEGSISTLTIQRTEQRDSAMYRCASSLVLAGSSEQFFGPGTRLTVL.

The V gene is TRBV7-8, the J gene TRBJ2-5, with D unclear. Trimming shortened V by 4 bases and J by 5 bases, and 14 bases separated the two germline ends. The CDR3 has 14 residues. The germline V gene has CDR1 SGHVS and CDR2 FQNEAQ. The CDR3 spells CASSSARVGETQYF. CDR3 bases: TGTGCCAGCAGCTCCGCCCGTGTCGGGGAGACCCAGTACTTC.

The chain links TRBV2 to TRBJ2-6; D might be TRBD1 (5 bases). The CDR3 has 14 amino acids. V lost 10 bases and J lost 0, with 10 bases in between. Per germline, CDR1 SNHLY and CDR2 FYNNEI. DNA of the CDR3: TGTGCCATACGACAGAGCTCTGGGGCCAACGTCCTGACTTTC. This translates into CAIRQSSGANVLTF.

The rearrangement links TRBV5-1 to TRBJ2-7, with D possibly matching TRBD1 (6 bases). CDR3 length equals 14 residues. CDR1 is SGHRS, CDR2 YFSETQ, per germline. V lost 1 base and J lost 4, with 12 bases in between. This CDR3 is CASSLSPGEYEQYF. The CDR3 DNA sequence: TGCGCCAGCAGCTTGTCTCCAGGGGAATACGAGCAGTACTTC.

V gene TRBV5-6 combines with J gene TRBJ1-3; possibly TRBD1 for D (5 bases). V lost 5 bases and J 0 bases, leaving 12 bases between the germline ends. The CDR3 consists of 15 residues. Germline V gene sequence: CDR1 SGHDT, CDR2 YYEEEE. The CDR3 nucleotides are TGTGCCAGCAGTAGGGGCCCTGGCTCTGGAAACACCATATATTTT. Its translation: CASSRGPGSGNTIYF.

The V and J genes are TRBV30 and TRBJ2-1; perhaps TRBD1 as D (6 bases). The CDR3 totals 16 residues. V shed 0 bases and J shed 7 bases, with 19 bases lying between them. Germline CDR1 reads GTSNPN; CDR2 reads SVGIG (reference sequence). CDR3 nucleotides: TGTGCCTGGAGTGTAAGGGCAGGCCAGGGGAGTAATGAGCAGTTCTTC. This encodes CAWSVRAGQGSNEQFF.

The CDR3: CASRRGPNGYTF. The CDR3 nucleotides read TGTGCCTCGAGAAGGGGGCCCAATGGCTACACCTTC. The rearrangement links TRBV24-1 to TRBJ1-2; the match to TRBD1 covers 7 bases. With V trimmed by 12 bases and J by 6 bases, 9 bases remained unmatched. CDR1 is KGHDR and CDR2 is SFDVKD in the germline V gene. This CDR3 has 12 amino acids.

The chain is built from TRBV12-3 or TRBV12-4 and TRBJ1-2, with D unclear. Trimming took off 5 bases at V and 7 bases at J, with 11 bases between the two ends. The CDR3 consists of 12 residues. CDR3 sequence (DNA): TGTGCCAGCAGTAGTGAGGATCCTGGCTACACCTTC. It encodes CASSSEDPGYTF.